This T cell receptor beta chain was captured in a study of Ad26.COV2.S vaccination and SARS-CoV-2 variants. Study overall: Ad26.COV2.S, an intramuscular injection, was given once or twice 56 days apart.

Regarding this clone: Its antigen is undetermined.

Broader study findings: Spike-specific TCR breadth was greater after Ad26.COV2.S than placebo.

Treatment noted: roughly 18 received Ad26.COV2.S at low or high dose, single or two shots; 5 received placebo; per-sample allocation not given. Day 63 following the first vaccine or placebo injection was when the samples were taken. Method: immunoSEQ multiplex PCR; TCRdb's copy keeps in-frame clones and lacks some. The sample lists hundreds of thousands of clones; 70% to 90% were seen once. Trimming left V 2 bases short and J 15 bases short, with 14 bases between. CDR1 and CDR2 from the germline V gene are MNHEY and SVGAGI. This CDR3 is 12 amino acids long. This sequence was found in a person aged 18-65 years who received the Ad26.COV2.S COVID-19 vaccine or a placebo. This chain connects TRBV6-5 to TRBJ2-1; TRBD1 might be the D (5 bases). Sequences were derived from peripheral blood, sampled in a trial of Ad26.COV2.S vaccine versus placebo. This CDR3 is CASSYGRGRWFF. The CDR3 DNA reads as TGTGCCAGCAGTTACGGAAGGGGAAGGTGGTTCTTC.